The 27 T cell receptor beta chains presented below share a single source sample, sequenced in a study of beta chain features in type 1 diabetes. Study-level findings and limits: Shortening that was moderate but significant affected the TCRB CDR3s of Type 1 diabetes patients in all four CD4+ subsets.

Reverse transcribing all isolated RNA meant expressed TCRB transcripts were sequenced. Repertoires were generated with immunoSEQ multiplex PCR, while TCRdb's copy carries only in-frame clones and drops some. The sample carries about 700,000 clones, around 15% recorded once. For these receptors, no antigen is known. Sequencing was performed on naive CD4+ T cells from blood. Every receptor here comes from a young man with type 1 diabetes.

This clone was observed a few times. The chain has TRBV29-1 and TRBJ1-2; D call uncertain. The germline V gene has CDR1 SQVTM and CDR2 ANQGSEA. The ends were cut back, 7 bases at V and 2 bases at J, with 11 bases in the middle. The CDR3 has 12 amino acids. CDR3 in amino acids: CSASDGNYGYTF. CDR3 DNA: TGCAGCGCCTCGGACGGAAACTATGGCTACACCTTC.

This rearrangement joins TRBV29-1 to TRBJ1-2; D possibly corresponds to TRBD1 (5 bases). Germline values: CDR1 SQVTM, CDR2 ANQGSEA. Trimming pared 7 bases from V and 0 bases from J, leaving 15 bases between. The CDR3 contains 14 residues. The CDR3 DNA reads TGCAGCGGGTCGGGGGACGAGACTAACTATGGCTACACCTTC. Protein sequence: CSGSGDETNYGYTF.

Only a few counts were recorded for this clone. The chain has TRBV25-1 and TRBJ2-7, with D unresolved. V lost 4 bases and J lost 6, with 7 bases in between. CDR1 and CDR2 (germline): MGHDK, SYGVNS. This CDR3 spans 11 amino acids. CDR3 nucleotides: TGTGCCAGCAGTGCAGTTGGCGAGCAGTACTTC. Its translation: CASSAVGEQYF.

This clone was counted only a few times. The gene calls are TRBV28 and TRBJ1-2, with TRBD1 identical over 7 bases. V shed 3 bases, J shed 4 bases, and the junction held 11 bases outside the gene matches. Germline V gives CDR1 MDHEN, CDR2 SYDVKM. The CDR3 consists of 16 residues. DNA of the CDR3: TGTGCCAGCAGTTTGGGGCCCGGGACAGTCCTCTATGGCTACACCTTC. Protein: CASSLGPGTVLYGYTF.

This clone was detected only a few times. V usage is TRBV27 and J usage is TRBJ2-4; D is perhaps TRBD2 (5 bases). In germline, CDR1 is MNHEY, CDR2 SMNVEV (reference sequence). CDR3 length equals 13 residues. Trimming removed 3 bases at V and 8 bases at J, with 11 bases between. The DNA for the CDR3 is TGTGCCAGCAGTTTGTCCGAGGGTGACATTCAGTACTTC. It codes for CASSLSEGDIQYF.

The V gene is TRBV6-6, the J gene TRBJ1-1, with D possibly TRBD1 on 6 matching bases. The CDR3 consists of 13 residues. The germline V gene has CDR1 MNHNY and CDR2 SVGAGI (reference sequence). The V and J ends lost 5 bases and 5 bases respectively, with 12 bases between them. CDR3 sequence: CASSTRGPTEAFF. DNA for the CDR3: TGTGCCAGCAGTACCAGGGGACCAACTGAAGCTTTCTTT.

The chain combines TRBV10-1 with TRBJ2-5; D remains ambiguous. CDR1 and CDR2 from the germline V gene are WNHNN and SYGVQD (reference sequence). There are 15 residues in the CDR3. Between the trimmed V and J ends, which lost 3 bases and 7 bases, there was a span of 18 bases. Written as DNA, the CDR3 is TGCGCCAGCAGTGATATTAGCAGTCCAATTGGGACCCAGTACTTC. Residues: CASSDISSPIGTQYF.

This clone was observed a few times. The same CDR3 also results from other DNA sequences found in this sample. This chain joins TRBV5-4 and TRBJ2-1, with TRBD2 as a possible D gene (6 bases). CDR1 is SGHNT and CDR2 is YYREEE in the germline V gene (reference sequence). The CDR3 loop spans 18 amino acids. Trimming took off 0 bases at V and 0 bases at J, with 16 bases between the two ends. CDR3 amino acids: CASSLALAGRSSYNEQFF. In DNA form, the CDR3 reads TGTGCCAGCAGCTTGGCGCTGGCGGGGCGCAGCTCCTACAATGAGCAGTTCTTC.

This rearrangement joins TRBV25-1 to TRBJ1-2; 7 positions match TRBD1. This CDR3 contains 13 residues. Germline V lookup: CDR1 MGHDK, CDR2 SYGVNS. J was trimmed by 4 bases and V by 9 bases; bases with no gene match: 8. CDR3 DNA sequence: TGTGCCAGTAGAGGACAGGCCTTCTATGGCTACACCTTC. It translates to CASRGQAFYGYTF.

The J gene is TRBJ2-5, the V gene TRBV18; D is perhaps TRBD2 (6 bases). This CDR3 region has 14 residues. The V end was cut by 2 bases, the J end by 7 bases, with 14 bases between. CDR1 and CDR2 (germline): KGHSH, LQKENI. In nucleotides, the CDR3 is TGTGCCAGCTCACCAGGGACTGGCGAATGGACCCAGTACTTC. This translates into CASSPGTGEWTQYF.

The chain employs TRBV10-3 and TRBJ1-6, with D hard to call. CDR1 is ENHRY and CDR2 is SYGVKD in the germline V gene. The CDR3 is 15 amino acids. Trimming took 0 bases from V and 2 from J, leaving 5 bases between them. The CDR3 coding sequence is TGTGCCATCAGTGAGTCGGCCGCCTATAATTCACCCCTCCACTTT. This gives the protein CAISESAAYNSPLHF.

This clone was detected only a few times. The J gene is TRBJ1-3, the V gene TRBV5-6; D is uncertain. Germline CDR1 SGHDT, CDR2 YYEEEE. V dropped 0 bases and J dropped 7 bases, with 2 bases sitting between them. The CDR3 contains 11 residues. In nucleotides, the CDR3 is TGTGCCAGCAGCTTGGCGAACACCATATATTTT. Encoded protein: CASSLANTIYF.

The chain uses TRBV30 and TRBJ1-2, with 12 positions matching TRBD1. CDR1 is GTSNPN, CDR2 SVGIG, per germline (reference sequence). J lost 8 bases, V lost 0 bases, and 7 bases had no gene match. This CDR3 comprises 15 residues. The CDR3: CAWSVPGQGASGYTF. CDR3 coding DNA: TGTGCCTGGAGTGTGCCGGGACAGGGGGCATCGGGCTACACCTTC.

The V and J genes are TRBV6-5 and TRBJ1-2; D ambiguous. Germline assignment: CDR1 MNHEY and CDR2 SVGAGI. The CDR3 covers 15 residues. V was trimmed by 8 bases and J by 2 bases, leaving 18 bases between them. CDR3 region: CASSHEGFANYGYTF. The CDR3 bases are TGTGCCAGCTCCCACGAGGGATTTGCCAACTATGGCTACACCTTC.

The gene calls are TRBV7-9 and TRBJ2-7, with D uncertain. The CDR3 contains 12 residues. V lost 5 bases and J lost 11, with 16 bases in between. CDR1 and CDR2 from the germline V gene are SEHNR and FQNEAQ (reference sequence). The CDR3 DNA reads TGTGCCAGCAGCCCGACGGCTGCGACGAAGTACTTC. This gives the protein CASSPTAATKYF.

The chain carries TRBV27 and TRBJ1-2; a weak D match, TRBD1 (5 bases). This CDR3 is built from 15 residues. V lost 4 bases and J lost 0, with 12 bases in between. Germline loops: CDR1 MNHEY, CDR2 SMNVEV (reference sequence). The CDR3 DNA reads TGTGCCAGCAGTTCACTCGGGACGGCTAACTATGGCTACACCTTC. It codes for CASSSLGTANYGYTF.

The V and J genes are TRBV5-1 and TRBJ1-1; D may be TRBD1 (5 bases). The germline V gene encodes CDR1 SGHRS and CDR2 YFSETQ. This CDR3 comprises 15 residues. V was cut by 0 bases and J by 6 bases, with 15 bases left in between. CDR3 in DNA: TGCGCCAGCAGCTTGGAGGGGCTGCCAAAATCTGAAGCTTTCTTT. As protein: CASSLEGLPKSEAFF.

The sample holds a few counts of this clone. The same CDR3 is also encoded by other DNA sequences in this sample. The CDR3 nucleotides are TGTGCCAGCAGCGTACAGGGGAACACTGAAGCTTTCTTT. Its protein is CASSVQGNTEAFF. The chain joins TRBV9 to TRBJ1-1; the D gene is possibly TRBD1 (5 bases). Trimming cost V 1 base and J 1 base, with 5 bases left between them. Per germline, CDR1 SGDLS and CDR2 YYNGEE. The CDR3 is 13 amino acids.

This clone was observed a few times. V usage is TRBV25-1 and J usage is TRBJ2-5; 8 bases match TRBD2. The trim removed 3 bases at V and 5 bases at J, leaving 11 bases unmatched. The CDR3 runs to 16 residues. The V gene's germline CDR1 is MGHDK and CDR2 SYGVNS. The CDR3 region has the DNA TGTGCCAGCAGTGATTCCCCGGGACTAGGTCCCGAGACCCAGTACTTC. Encoded protein: CASSDSPGLGPETQYF. Combining the CDR3 with reference TRBV25-1 and TRBJ2-5 gives the whole variable domain EADIYQTPRYLVIGTGKKITLECSQTMGHDKMYWYQQDPGMELHLIHYSYGVNSTEKGDLSSESTVSRIRTEHFPLTLESARPSHTSQYLCASSDSPGLGPETQYFGPGTRLLVL.

The chain employs TRBV7-6 and TRBJ1-2; D uncertain. The length of the CDR3 is 14 residues. The germline V gene has CDR1 SGHVS and CDR2 FNYEAQ. Trimming took off 0 bases at V and 1 base at J, with 6 bases between the two ends. The CDR3 sequence is CASSLAAGNYGYTF. The CDR3 nucleotides are TGTGCCAGCAGCTTAGCGGCCGGTAACTATGGCTACACCTTC.

For the CDR3, the DNA is TGTGCCTGGGCGTACAGGGGTAATCAGCCCCAGCATTTT. Residues: CAWAYRGNQPQHF. The rearrangement uses TRBV30 and TRBJ1-5, with TRBD1 matching 7 bases. Germline assignment: CDR1 GTSNPN and CDR2 SVGIG (reference sequence). The ends lost 5 bases at V and 4 bases at J; junction bases unmatched: 5. This CDR3 is 13 amino acids long.

This chain links TRBV7-9 with TRBJ2-7, with 8 nucleotides matching TRBD1. CDR1 SEHNR and CDR2 FQNEAQ come from the germline V gene (reference sequence). This CDR3 is built from 15 residues. V shed 4 bases, J shed 1 base, and the junction held 6 bases outside the gene matches. CDR3 nucleotides: TGTGCCAGCAGCTCCCCCGGGACAGGATCCTACGAGCAGTACTTC. It specifies CASSSPGTGSYEQYF.

This clone was counted a few times. This sequence joins TRBV7-8 and TRBJ2-3; TRBD1 is a possible D gene (5 bases). Germline assignment: CDR1 SGHVS and CDR2 FQNEAQ. This CDR3 contains 14 residues. The V and J ends lost 3 bases and 2 bases respectively, with 9 bases between them. The CDR3 DNA sequence: TGTGCCAGCAGCTTCCAGACAGTCACAGATACGCAGTATTTT. This codes for CASSFQTVTDTQYF.

The gene calls are TRBV18 and TRBJ1-6; weak D call: TRBD1 (6 bases). The V and J ends lost 1 base and 8 bases respectively, with 12 bases between them. The CDR3 is made up of 15 amino acids. Germline V gives CDR1 KGHSH, CDR2 LQKENI. The CDR3 region has the DNA TGTGCCAGCTCACCACTTGGACAGAGCGATTCACCCCTCCACTTT. Translated: CASSPLGQSDSPLHF.

This clone was counted only a few times. The identical CDR3 is also encoded by other nucleotide sequences in the sample. The chain couples TRBV9 to TRBJ2-5; possibly TRBD1 for D (6 bases). V was cut by 2 bases and J by 5 bases, with 10 bases left in between. Germline lookup yields CDR1 SGDLS and CDR2 YYNGEE. The CDR3 is 13 residues long. The CDR3, as DNA: TGTGCCAGCAGCGTCTCAGGGGAGGAGACCCAGTACTTC. Protein product: CASSVSGEETQYF.

The chain has TRBV5-1 and TRBJ1-1; maybe TRBD1 (5 bases). The germline V gene has CDR1 SGHRS and CDR2 YFSETQ. The V end lost 2 bases, the J end lost 4 bases, and 18 bases lay between the germline ends. The CDR3 length is 16 residues. The CDR3 loop reads CASSFDSPGTATEAFF. The CDR3, as DNA: TGCGCCAGCAGCTTTGATTCCCCAGGGACGGCCACTGAAGCTTTCTTT. Full variable domain (rest looked up from reference TRBV5-1 and TRBJ1-1): KAGVTQTPRYLIKTRGQQVTLSCSPISGHRSVSWYQQTPGQGLQFLFEYFSETQRNKGNFPGRFSGRQFSNSRSEMNVSTLELGDSALYLCASSFDSPGTATEAFFGQGTRLTVV.

This clone is a singleton in its sample. The rearrangement joins TRBV27 to TRBJ1-2; weak D call: TRBD1 (5 bases). There are 14 residues in the CDR3. CDR1 is MNHEY, CDR2 SMNVEV, per germline (reference sequence). V was clipped by 0 bases and J by 4 bases, with 9 bases between them. CDR3 amino acids: CASSLSGAGYGYTF. CDR3 DNA sequence: TGTGCCAGCAGTTTATCAGGGGCTGGCTATGGCTACACCTTC.